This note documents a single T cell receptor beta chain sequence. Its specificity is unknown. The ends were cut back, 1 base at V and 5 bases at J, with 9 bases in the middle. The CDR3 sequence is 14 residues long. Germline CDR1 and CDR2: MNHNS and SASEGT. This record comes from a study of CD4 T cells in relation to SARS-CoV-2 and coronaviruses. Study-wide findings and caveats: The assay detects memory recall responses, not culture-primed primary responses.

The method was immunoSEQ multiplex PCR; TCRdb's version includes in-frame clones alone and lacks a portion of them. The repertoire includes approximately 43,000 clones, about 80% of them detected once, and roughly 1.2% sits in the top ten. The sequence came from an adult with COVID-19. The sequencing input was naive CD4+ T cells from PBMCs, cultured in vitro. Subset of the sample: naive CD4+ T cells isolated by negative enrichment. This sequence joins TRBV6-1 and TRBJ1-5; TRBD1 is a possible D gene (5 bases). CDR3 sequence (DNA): TGTGCCAGCAGTGAAGAGACGGGGGATCAGCCCCAGCATTTT. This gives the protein CASSEETGDQPQHF.